A selection of T cell receptor beta chains follows, all from one sample in a study of T cell repertoires in aging, cancer and after chemotherapy. TCRdb passed the multiplex PCR reads through MiXCR, listing each CDR3 protein once. Of 4,000 or so distinct CDR3 sequences detected, under 30% appear once; the ten largest clones hold approximately 14%. Material for sequencing was blood. The receptors were gathered from a human donor with a solid tumor. CDR3s include the opening cysteine and the closing phenylalanine or tryptophan. A D gene is named only where the DNA matches it firmly. Only some rows state a clone size, as once, few, many or a class for expanded clones.

j_gene: TRBJ2-1; d_gene: -; v_gene: TRBV5-6; abundance: medium-sized; CDR3nt: TGTGCCAGCAGCTTGGGACTAGGGCCCAGTGAGCAGTTCTTC; CDR3aa: CASSLGLGPSEQFF
j_gene: TRBJ1-2; d_gene: TRBD1; v_gene: TRBV6-6; abundance: -; CDR3nt: TGTGCCAGCAGTTACTCCCTAGGACAGGGCGAGGAAACAAACTATGGCTACACCTTC; CDR3aa: CASSYSLGQGEETNYGYTF
j_gene: TRBJ2-7; d_gene: TRBD2; v_gene: TRBV4-2; abundance: -; CDR3nt: TGTGCCAGCACCGCGGGACTAGCGGGCTCCTACGAGCAGTACTTC; CDR3aa: CASTAGLAGSYEQYF
j_gene: TRBJ2-5; d_gene: TRBD2; v_gene: TRBV5-6; abundance: medium-sized; CDR3nt: TGTGCCAGCAGTTTCAGCGGGACGGGAGAGACCCAGTACTTC; CDR3aa: CASSFSGTGETQYF
j_gene: TRBJ2-1; d_gene: TRBD1; v_gene: TRBV5-1; abundance: few; CDR3nt: TGCGCCAGCAGCTTGGGATATGCCGGGACAGGGGGCATGGATGAGCAGTTCTTC; CDR3aa: CASSLGYAGTGGMDEQFF
j_gene: TRBJ2-1; d_gene: TRBD1; v_gene: TRBV4-1; abundance: -; CDR3nt: TGCGCCAGCAGCCAGGACAGGGGTACCTACAATGAGCAGTTCTTC; CDR3aa: CASSQDRGTYNEQFF
j_gene: TRBJ2-1; d_gene: -; v_gene: TRBV10-3; abundance: -; CDR3nt: TGTGCCATCAGGGAAGCCCCCAACAGGGCCTCTTACAATGAGCAGTTCTTC; CDR3aa: CAIREAPNRASYNEQFF
j_gene: TRBJ2-5; d_gene: TRBD1; v_gene: TRBV5-4; abundance: medium-sized; CDR3nt: TGTGCCAGCAGCGATCAACCGGAAGGGGGCGAAGAGACCCAGTACTTC; CDR3aa: CASSDQPEGGEETQYF
j_gene: TRBJ2-5; d_gene: TRBD1; v_gene: TRBV29-1; abundance: -; CDR3nt: TGCAGCGTGCCACAGGGGGCGGAGACCCAGTACTTC; CDR3aa: CSVPQGAETQYF
j_gene: TRBJ1-1; d_gene: -; v_gene: TRBV30; abundance: medium-sized; CDR3nt: TGTGCCTGGAGTGTAAGAGGCGCTGAAGCTTTCTTT; CDR3aa: CAWSVRGAEAFF
j_gene: TRBJ1-2; d_gene: TRBD1; v_gene: TRBV18; abundance: medium-sized; CDR3nt: TGTGCCAGCTCACCCGGGACAGGGTACTATGGCTACACCTTC; CDR3aa: CASSPGTGYYGYTF
j_gene: TRBJ2-1; d_gene: TRBD2; v_gene: TRBV28; abundance: -; CDR3nt: TGTGCCAGCAGTCTACGACTAGCGGGAAATATGTACAATGAGCAGTTCTTC; CDR3aa: CASSLRLAGNMYNEQFF
j_gene: TRBJ2-3; d_gene: -; v_gene: TRBV5-6; abundance: medium-sized; CDR3nt: TGTGCCAGCAGCCCGGTGGGGGGAGGCACAGATACGCAGTATTTT; CDR3aa: CASSPVGGGTDTQYF
j_gene: TRBJ2-1; d_gene: -; v_gene: TRBV24-1; abundance: medium-sized; CDR3nt: TGTGCCACCAGTGATCCCCGGACCTACAATGAGCAGTTCTTC; CDR3aa: CATSDPRTYNEQFF
j_gene: TRBJ2-1; d_gene: -; v_gene: TRBV6-6; abundance: medium-sized; CDR3nt: TGTGCCAGCAGTTTAGTACTGTTATACAATGAGCAGTTCTTC; CDR3aa: CASSLVLLYNEQFF
j_gene: TRBJ1-4; d_gene: TRBD1; v_gene: TRBV7-2; abundance: medium-sized; CDR3nt: TGTGCCAGCAGCTTCCTTCGGGGACAGGGAACTAATGAAAAACTGTTTTTT; CDR3aa: CASSFLRGQGTNEKLFF